The 16 T cell receptor beta chains in this list originate from one sample, sequenced in a study of early T cells in non-severe SARS-CoV-2 infection. TCRdb re-called the 5' RACE reads with MiXCR, one entry per CDR3 protein. The sample holds 70,000 or so distinct CDR3 sequences, around 10% seen once. The source material was whole blood, sampled at baseline. The receptors come from an adult who was a healthcare worker with PCR-confirmed SARS-CoV-2 infection or an uninfected control (not recorded which).

Worth noting for this clonotype: A much larger clone differs from this one at a single base, so this may be a read error. This chain links TRBV7-9 with TRBJ1-1, with TRBD1 matching over 8 bases. The CDR3 totals 16 residues. CDR1 is SEHNR, CDR2 FQNEAQ, per germline (reference sequence). As DNA, the CDR3 is TGTGCCAGCAGCTTAGGACAGGGGACCATGAACACTGAAGCTTTGTTT. Translation gives CASSLGQGTMNTEALF. Filled out from reference TRBV7-9 and TRBJ1-1, the complete variable domain reads DTGVSQNPRHKITKRGQNVTFRCDPISEHNRLYWYRQTLGQGPEFLTYFQNEAQLEKSRLLSDRFSAERPKGSFSTLEIQRTEQGDSAMYLCASSLGQGTMNTEALFGQGTRLTVV.

Regarding this clonotype: It may be a read error: a sequence one base away is much more abundant. The chain recombines TRBV4-2 with TRBJ2-1, with 9 nucleotides matching TRBD2. This CDR3 contains 17 residues. CDR1 and CDR2 (germline): LGHNA, YNFKEQ. CDR3: CASSQFSGGNSFNEQFF. The CDR3 DNA reads as TGTGCCAGCAGCCAATTTAGCGGGGGAAACTCCTTCAATGAGCAGTTCTTC.

In this sample, this clonotype turned up a few times. The J gene is TRBJ1-6, the V gene TRBV7-9; D is undetermined. CDR3 length equals 13 residues. V was cut by 5 bases and J by 6 bases, with 8 bases left in between. CDR1 is SEHNR and CDR2 is FQNEAQ in the germline V gene (reference sequence). This CDR3 is CASSPAGNSPLHF. In DNA, the CDR3 is TGTGCCAGCAGCCCCGCGGGTAATTCACCCCTCCACTTT. Filled out from reference TRBV7-9 and TRBJ1-6, the complete variable domain reads DTGVSQNPRHKITKRGQNVTFRCDPISEHNRLYWYRQTLGQGPEFLTYFQNEAQLEKSRLLSDRFSAERPKGSFSTLEIQRTEQGDSAMYLCASSPAGNSPLHFGNGTRLTVT.

This clonotype was detected only a few times. The CDR3: CASSRDPYEQYF. CDR3 in DNA: TGTGCCAGCAGCCGGGACCCCTACGAGCAGTACTTC. The chain combines TRBV11-2 with TRBJ2-7; the D gene could be TRBD1 or TRBD2 (5 bases each). The V gene lost 5 bases and the J gene lost 2 bases, with 7 bases spanning the gap. The CDR3 has 12 residues. Germline lookup yields CDR1 SGHAT and CDR2 FQNNGV. The entire variable domain, with the rest obtained from reference TRBV11-2 and TRBJ2-7, is as follows: EAGVAQSPRYKIIEKRQSVAFWCNPISGHATLYWYQQILGQGPKLLIQFQNNGVVDDSQLPKDRFSAERLKGVDSTLKIQPAKLEDSAVYLCASSRDPYEQYFGPGTRLTVT.

The chain uses TRBV6-5 and TRBJ1-5; D gene ambiguous. CDR1 and CDR2 (germline): MNHEY, SVGAGI. Trimming left V 4 bases short and J 2 bases short, with 12 bases between. CDR3 size: 15 residues. The CDR3 nucleotides are TGTGCCAGCAGTTCCCACGGGCGGGGCAATCAGCCCCAGCATTTT. It yields the protein CASSSHGRGNQPQHF.

This chain joins TRBV7-9 and TRBJ2-3; no definite D call. The CDR3 is 12 residues long. Germline V lookup: CDR1 SEHNR, CDR2 FQNEAQ (reference sequence). Trimming took off 3 bases at V and 5 bases at J, with 6 bases between the two ends. The CDR3 is CASSLLGDTQYF. The CDR3 nucleotides read TGTGCCAGCAGCTTGCTAGGAGATACGCAGTATTTT.

The chain is built from TRBV4-3 and TRBJ2-1; no reliable D call. This CDR3 spans 16 amino acids. Looked up from germline, CDR1 is LGHNA and CDR2 is YSLEER. Trimming took 0 bases from V and 2 from J, leaving 11 bases between them. Here the CDR3 DNA reads TGCGCCAGCAGCCAAGATGGCGCAGGCGCCTACAATGAGCAGTTCTTC. Amino acid sequence: CASSQDGAGAYNEQFF.

This clonotype turned up a few times. The chain combines TRBV15 with TRBJ2-5; a weak D match, TRBD1 (5 bases). The CDR3 spans 14 residues. CDR1 is LNHNV and CDR2 is YYDKDF in the germline V gene (reference sequence). Trimming took 1 base from V and 1 from J, leaving 7 bases between them. This CDR3 reads CATSRVGVQETQYF. In DNA form, the CDR3 reads TGTGCCACCAGCAGAGTAGGGGTCCAAGAGACCCAGTACTTC. Full variable domain (missing parts from reference TRBV15 and TRBJ2-5): DAMVIQNPRYQVTQFGKPVTLSCSQTLNHNVMYWYQQKSSQAPKLLFHYYDKDFNNEADTPDNFQSRRPNTSFCFLDIRSPGLGDTAMYLCATSRVGVQETQYFGPGTRLLVL.

This clonotype appeared a few times. This chain connects TRBV13 to TRBJ2-3; possibly TRBD2 for D (6 bases). CDR1 is PRHDT and CDR2 is FYEKMQ in the germline V gene (reference sequence). V shed 4 bases and J shed 8 bases, with 13 bases lying between them. The CDR3 extends over 13 amino acids. The CDR3: CASSSGAEGTQYF. Here the CDR3 DNA reads TGTGCCAGCAGCTCGGGAGCGGAAGGTACGCAGTATTTT.

The chain links TRBV7-2 to TRBJ1-2; D call uncertain. The CDR3 runs 14 residues. Trimming stripped 1 base from V and 2 bases from J, with 8 bases between. Germline lookup yields CDR1 SGHTA and CDR2 FQGNSA. CDR3 sequence reads: CASSLVPENYGYTF. The CDR3 DNA follows: TGTGCCAGCAGCTTAGTTCCGGAAAACTATGGCTACACCTTC.

This clonotype was recorded many times. The chain joins TRBV6-4 to TRBJ2-2, with 10 nucleotides matching TRBD2. The junction had 4 bases not matched to a gene; V was cut back by 4 bases and J by 5 bases. Germline V gene data show CDR1 as MRHNA and CDR2 as SNTAGT. This CDR3 region has 15 residues. In DNA, the CDR3 is TGTGCCAGCAGTGTTGGGACTAGCGCTACCGGGGAGCTGTTTTTT. It encodes CASSVGTSATGELFF.

In this sample, this clonotype turned up many times. J is TRBJ2-7 and V is TRBV27; possibly TRBD1 for D (5 bases). From germline, CDR1 is MNHEY and CDR2 SMNVEV (reference sequence). The length of the CDR3 is 12 residues. Trimming pared 5 bases from V and 6 bases from J, leaving 11 bases between. CDR3 loop: CASSPPQGEQYF. The DNA for the CDR3 is TGTGCCAGCAGTCCCCCTCAGGGCGAGCAGTACTTC.

This chain links TRBV10-3 with TRBJ1-4, with D possibly TRBD1 on 6 matching bases. Trimming took 3 bases from V and 11 from J, leaving 13 bases between them. CDR1 is ENHRY and CDR2 is SYGVKD in the germline V gene. This CDR3 is built from 13 residues. CDR3 bases: TGTGCCATCAGTGAAAGGGGGACGGGGAAACTGTTTTTT. Its protein is CAISERGTGKLFF.

This clonotype was counted at least ten times. The chain joins TRBV10-2 to TRBJ2-1; TRBD2 matches 7 bases. The V gene end was trimmed by 5 bases and the J gene end by 0 bases; junction bases not matched to a gene: 4. CDR3 length: 15 amino acids. Looked up from germline, CDR1 is WSHSY and CDR2 is SAAADI. In DNA form, the CDR3 reads TGCGCCAGCAGTCCAAGCGGGATCTCCTACAATGAGCAGTTCTTC. Protein: CASSPSGISYNEQFF.

This chain joins TRBV19 and TRBJ2-3; the D gene is possibly TRBD1 (6 bases). Per the germline V gene, CDR1 is LNHDA and CDR2 is SQIVND (reference sequence). The CDR3 length is 14 residues. V shed 11 bases and J shed 4 bases, with 19 bases lying between them. The CDR3 DNA reads TGTGCCTCACAAGACGGGGCAGGGGCAGATACGCAGTATTTT. Translating gives CASQDGAGADTQYF.

V is TRBV7-2 and J is TRBJ2-5; 11 bases agree with TRBD2. The CDR3 extends over 14 amino acids. The V segment lost 4 bases and the J segment 3 bases; nucleotides outside the gene matches: 1. Per the germline V gene, CDR1 is SGHTA and CDR2 is FQGNSA. The CDR3 loop reads CASSWGLAEETQYF. In nucleotides, the CDR3 is TGTGCCAGCAGCTGGGGACTAGCGGAAGAGACCCAGTACTTC. Supplemented by reference TRBV7-2 and TRBJ2-5, the full variable domain reads GAGVSQSPSNKVTEKGKDVELRCDPISGHTALYWYRQSLGQGLEFLIYFQGNSAPDKSGLPSDRFSAERTGGSVSTLTIQRTQQEDSAVYLCASSWGLAEETQYFGPGTRLLVL.